This is a list of T cell receptor beta chains from one sample in a study of blood T cell repertoires in COVID-19. Here immunoSEQ multiplex PCR was the method, and the copy in TCRdb shows in-frame clones only, minus some. The sample carries 55,000 to 80,000 clones, less than 85% recorded once. The sample taken for sequencing was peripheral blood. Source of these receptors: a man aged 55 to 70 with acute or convalescent COVID-19. Each CDR3 is given with its conserved first and last residue. Fields, in order: clone size, V gene, D gene, J gene, CDR3 DNA, CDR3 protein. A D gene is named only where the DNA matches it firmly. A row's size may be missing; if present it is once, few, many or a size class.

clone size: -
V gene: TRBV4-2
D gene: TRBD1
J gene: TRBJ1-6
CDR3 DNA: TGTGCCAGCAGCCAAGAGTGGACAGGGGTCAATTCACCCCTCCACTTT
CDR3 protein: CASSQEWTGVNSPLHF

clone size: -
V gene: TRBV21-1
D gene: -
J gene: TRBJ1-1
CDR3 DNA: TGTGCCAGCAGCAAAGCCGGGACAGGGGGCACTGAAGCTTTCTTT
CDR3 protein: CASSKAGTGGTEAFF

clone size: -
V gene: TRBV6-5
D gene: -
J gene: TRBJ2-7
CDR3 DNA: TGTGCCAGCAGTCACCTGATTCGGGAGCAGTACTTC
CDR3 protein: CASSHLIREQYF

clone size: -
V gene: TRBV30
D gene: -
J gene: TRBJ2-2
CDR3 DNA: TGTGCCTGGAGCCAATCCGACAGGAACACCGGGGAGCTGTTTTTT
CDR3 protein: CAWSQSDRNTGELFF

clone size: -
V gene: TRBV5-6
D gene: -
J gene: TRBJ1-2
CDR3 DNA: TGTGCCAGCAGCTACCTTACGCAGGGGCATGGCTACACCTTC
CDR3 protein: CASSYLTQGHGYTF

clone size: -
V gene: TRBV24-1
D gene: -
J gene: TRBJ1-1
CDR3 DNA: TGTGCCACCAGTGACCCTCTACAGGGACCCGAAGCTTTCTTT
CDR3 protein: CATSDPLQGPEAFF

clone size: few
V gene: TRBV24-1
D gene: -
J gene: TRBJ2-7
CDR3 DNA: TGTGCCACCAGTGATCTCTACGAGCAGTACTTC
CDR3 protein: CATSDLYEQYF

clone size: few
V gene: TRBV27
D gene: -
J gene: TRBJ1-4
CDR3 DNA: TGTGCCAGCAGTTTACGGTACCAGGGTAATGAAAAACTGTTTTTT
CDR3 protein: CASSLRYQGNEKLFF

clone size: -
V gene: TRBV7-9
D gene: -
J gene: TRBJ1-4
CDR3 DNA: TGTGCCAGCAGCTTAGCTATGGGCCGTGGGGCTGAAAAACTGTTTTTT
CDR3 protein: CASSLAMGRGAEKLFF

clone size: -
V gene: TRBV6-2/TRBV6-3
D gene: -
J gene: TRBJ2-1
CDR3 DNA: TGTGCCAGCAGTTACAGGCGGGGGCGGAATGAGCAGTTCTTC
CDR3 protein: CASSYRRGRNEQFF

clone size: -
V gene: TRBV19
D gene: TRBD2
J gene: TRBJ2-7
CDR3 DNA: TGTGCCAGTAGTCCGGGACTAGCGGGAGCCGAGCAGTACTTC
CDR3 protein: CASSPGLAGAEQYF

clone size: -
V gene: TRBV4-2
D gene: -
J gene: TRBJ2-1
CDR3 DNA: TGTGCCAGCAGCCAAGTTTCTGGCGGGACTTCGTCCTCCTACAATGAGCAGTTCTTC
CDR3 protein: CASSQVSGGTSSSYNEQFF

clone size: once
V gene: TRBV11-3
D gene: TRBD2
J gene: TRBJ2-7
CDR3 DNA: TGTGCCAGCAGCTTACTCTGGCAGGGGTGGCGACTAGCGACAATGTACGAGCAGTACTTC
CDR3 protein: CASSLLWQGWRLATMYEQYF

clone size: -
V gene: TRBV28
D gene: -
J gene: TRBJ2-3
CDR3 DNA: TGTGCCAGCAGTTTATGGGGGGAGGGGGCAGATACGCAGTATTTT
CDR3 protein: CASSLWGEGADTQYF

clone size: -
V gene: TRBV28
D gene: -
J gene: TRBJ2-4
CDR3 DNA: TGTGCCAGCAGTTTTTCGGGAAGTGTAGCCAAAAACATTCAGTACTTC
CDR3 protein: CASSFSGSVAKNIQYF

clone size: -
V gene: TRBV14
D gene: TRBD2
J gene: TRBJ2-1
CDR3 DNA: TGTGCCAGCAGCCATCCTATACTAGCGGGAGGAGACAATGAGCAGTTCTTC
CDR3 protein: CASSHPILAGGDNEQFF

clone size: -
V gene: TRBV6-7
D gene: TRBD1
J gene: TRBJ2-7
CDR3 DNA: TGTGCCAGCAGTTATAATCCCGGGACAGGGGTGACGGAGCAGTACTTC
CDR3 protein: CASSYNPGTGVTEQYF

clone size: -
V gene: TRBV29-1
D gene: -
J gene: TRBJ1-2
CDR3 DNA: TGCAGCGCCGGGGTGGGATCGCATGGCTACACCTTC
CDR3 protein: CSAGVGSHGYTF

clone size: many
V gene: TRBV11-2
D gene: -
J gene: TRBJ2-7
CDR3 DNA: TGTGCCAGCAGCCCGCCAGGGGACGACGAGCAGTACTTC
CDR3 protein: CASSPPGDDEQYF

clone size: few
V gene: TRBV25-1
D gene: TRBD1
J gene: TRBJ1-3
CDR3 DNA: TGTGCCAGCAGTCCAATTACAGGGGTCTGGGGAAACACCATATATTTT
CDR3 protein: CASSPITGVWGNTIYF

clone size: -
V gene: TRBV28
D gene: -
J gene: TRBJ2-5
CDR3 DNA: TGTGCCAGCAGTTTACCGGGAATTCAAGAGACCCAGTACTTC
CDR3 protein: CASSLPGIQETQYF

clone size: -
V gene: TRBV19
D gene: -
J gene: TRBJ2-7
CDR3 DNA: TGTGCCAGTAGTATACAGGCAGGTCGCATCTACGAGCAGTACTTC
CDR3 protein: CASSIQAGRIYEQYF

clone size: -
V gene: TRBV5-1
D gene: -
J gene: TRBJ1-5
CDR3 DNA: TGCGCCAGCAGAAAAGGGGCGAATCAGCCCCAGCATTTT
CDR3 protein: CASRKGANQPQHF

clone size: -
V gene: TRBV9
D gene: -
J gene: TRBJ2-7
CDR3 DNA: TGTGCCAGCAGCGTAGAACACGGTTCAGGCAACGAGCAGTACTTC
CDR3 protein: CASSVEHGSGNEQYF

clone size: -
V gene: TRBV5-1
D gene: -
J gene: TRBJ2-3
CDR3 DNA: TGCGCCAGCAGCTTGGACGGGATGAGCACAGATACGCAGTATTTT
CDR3 protein: CASSLDGMSTDTQYF

clone size: -
V gene: TRBV11-2
D gene: -
J gene: TRBJ1-3
CDR3 DNA: TGTGCCAGCGGCTTAGGGGCGGGAAACACCATATATTTT
CDR3 protein: CASGLGAGNTIYF

clone size: -
V gene: TRBV6-2/TRBV6-3
D gene: -
J gene: TRBJ1-1
CDR3 DNA: TGTGCCAGCAGCAAAACAGGGATCGAAGCTTTCTTT
CDR3 protein: CASSKTGIEAFF

clone size: once
V gene: TRBV2
D gene: -
J gene: TRBJ1-5
CDR3 DNA: TGTGCCAGCAGTGAAGCGCGGGCAGCTTCGTTTCCCCAGCATTTT
CDR3 protein: CASSEARAASFPQHF

clone size: -
V gene: TRBV24-1
D gene: -
J gene: TRBJ2-7
CDR3 DNA: TGTGCCACCAGTCCTACGAACAGTGGATACGAGCAGTACTTC
CDR3 protein: CATSPTNSGYEQYF

clone size: -
V gene: TRBV4-2
D gene: TRBD2
J gene: TRBJ2-1
CDR3 DNA: TGTGCCAGCAGCCAGTGGGCGGGAGAGGTTTACAATGAGCAGTTCTTC
CDR3 protein: CASSQWAGEVYNEQFF

clone size: -
V gene: TRBV7-9
D gene: -
J gene: TRBJ1-2
CDR3 DNA: TGTGCCAGCAGCTTCCTCGGGGTGGTGAACTATGGCTACACCTTC
CDR3 protein: CASSFLGVVNYGYTF

clone size: -
V gene: TRBV5-1
D gene: TRBD1
J gene: TRBJ2-5
CDR3 DNA: TGCGCCAGCAGCTTGCTGACAGGGGGTTTCCAAGAGACCCAGTACTTC
CDR3 protein: CASSLLTGGFQETQYF

clone size: few
V gene: TRBV7-9
D gene: -
J gene: TRBJ2-1
CDR3 DNA: TGTGCCAGCAGCTTAGCGCAGGACATAGTTAATGAGCAGTTCTTC
CDR3 protein: CASSLAQDIVNEQFF